The 14 T cell receptor beta chains reported below all come from one sample, sequenced in a study of graft-versus-host responses after intestinal transplantation. For these receptors, no antigen is known. Produced via immunoSEQ multiplex PCR; TCRdb's table is partial and in-frame only. The table lists tens of thousands of clones, roughly 80% of them singletons. The input for sequencing was unstimulated CD4+ T cells sorted from spleen or lymph node cells, taken before transplant. These receptors came from a human donor who was the organ donor for an intestinal transplant.

V usage is TRBV19 and J usage is TRBJ1-4; 10 positions match TRBD1. Germline lookup yields CDR1 LNHDA and CDR2 SQIVND (reference sequence). The CDR3 extends over 17 amino acids. J was trimmed by 5 bases and V by 5 bases; bases with no gene match: 11. The CDR3 nucleotides read TGTGCCAGTAGTTCCGACAGGGGGCGGATCCGGAATGAAAAACTGTTTTTT. Its translation is CASSSDRGRIRNEKLFF.

This chain uses TRBV20-1 with TRBJ2-3; D gene ambiguous. The V and J ends lost 4 bases and 4 bases respectively, with 6 bases between them. The CDR3 runs to 11 residues. The germline V gene encodes CDR1 DFQATT and CDR2 SNEGSKA (reference sequence). The CDR3: CSATKADTQYF. Written as DNA, the CDR3 is TGCAGTGCTACGAAGGCAGATACGCAGTATTTT.

The V and J genes are TRBV6-1 and TRBJ1-2; 9 bases match TRBD1. The junction had 5 bases not matched to a gene; V was cut back by 4 bases and J by 8 bases. The germline CDR1 and CDR2 sequences are MNHNS and SASEGT. The CDR3 consists of 13 residues. In DNA, the CDR3 is TGTGCCAGCAGTGCCGGGACAGGGTTAGGCTACACCTTC. This codes for CASSAGTGLGYTF.

This chain connects TRBV27 to TRBJ2-7, with D tentatively TRBD1 (6 bases). CDR1 is MNHEY, CDR2 SMNVEV, per germline (reference sequence). The CDR3 has 13 residues. The germline V and J ends were trimmed by 3 bases and 4 bases, with 10 bases remaining between them. CDR3: CASSFLQGYEQYF. The CDR3 coding sequence is TGTGCCAGCAGTTTTCTCCAGGGGTACGAGCAGTACTTC.

The J gene is TRBJ2-1, the V gene TRBV5-1; no firm D call. Trimming removed 4 bases at V and 5 bases at J, with 10 bases between. CDR1 SGHRS and CDR2 YFSETQ come from the germline V gene. This CDR3 spans 13 amino acids. CDR3 protein: CASSLEINNEQFF. As DNA, the CDR3 is TGCGCCAGCAGCCTGGAGATCAACAATGAGCAGTTCTTC.

The V call is TRBV2, the J call TRBJ2-5, with TRBD2 matching 7 bases. The CDR3 length is 13 residues. Per the germline V gene, CDR1 is SNHLY and CDR2 is FYNNEI. Trimming removed 7 bases from V and 4 bases from J; junction bases left unmatched: 6. CDR3 in DNA: TGTGCCAGCATGTCGGGGGGAGTAGAGACCCAGTACTTC. Its protein product is CASMSGGVETQYF.

The chain recombines TRBV7-9 with TRBJ1-2, with D possibly TRBD1 on 5 matching bases. V lost 4 bases and J 5 bases, leaving 14 bases between the germline ends. The CDR3 sequence is 14 residues long. The germline V gene encodes CDR1 SEHNR and CDR2 FQNEAQ (reference sequence). The CDR3, as DNA: TGTGCCAGCAGCTCGGAGGGACGGGAGTATGGCTACACCTTC. The encoded protein is CASSSEGREYGYTF.

The J gene is TRBJ2-7, the V gene TRBV4-1, with TRBD2 matching over 12 bases. Germline CDR1 and CDR2: MGHRA and YSYEKL. J was trimmed by 4 bases and V by 2 bases; bases with no gene match: 3. The CDR3 covers 15 residues. CDR3 nucleotides: TGCGCCAGCAGCCAACTCGGACTAGCGGGGTACGAGCAGTACTTC. It is translated as CASSQLGLAGYEQYF.

As DNA, the CDR3 is TGTGCCAGCAGCTTCAGAGGATACAATGAGCAGTTCTTC. Protein product: CASSFRGYNEQFF. The chain uses TRBV5-4 and TRBJ2-1; D is unresolved. The V and J ends lost 2 bases and 4 bases respectively, with 7 bases between them. Germline lookup yields CDR1 SGHNT and CDR2 YYREEE (reference sequence). The CDR3 runs 13 residues.

This sequence joins TRBV30 and TRBJ2-4; a possible D gene is TRBD2 (6 bases). CDR1 and CDR2 (germline): GTSNPN, SVGIG (reference sequence). This CDR3 region has 12 residues. CDR3 protein: CGLALAKNIQYF. The CDR3 region has the DNA TGTGGTCTAGCGTTAGCCAAAAACATTCAGTACTTC.

This clone was seen more than once but under ten times. This chain links TRBV6-5 with TRBJ1-1; D remains unclear. V was shortened by 0 bases and J by 1 base, with 0 bases between the two germline ends. CDR1 MNHEY and CDR2 SVGAGI come from the germline V gene. This CDR3 contains 12 residues. The CDR3 DNA sequence: TGTGCCAGCAGTTACTCGAACACTGAAGCTTTCTTT. Amino acid sequence: CASSYSNTEAFF.

The rearrangement uses TRBV19 and TRBJ2-7; 7 bases agree with TRBD1. Germline V gives CDR1 LNHDA, CDR2 SQIVND (reference sequence). The J segment lost 4 bases and the V segment lost 3 bases, leaving 9 bases of the junction unmatched. CDR3 length: 15 amino acids. The CDR3 nucleotides are TGTGCCAGTAGTATTCAGGACAGGTTCGGGTACGAGCAGTACTTC. Its protein product is CASSIQDRFGYEQYF.

The genes are TRBV11-3 and TRBJ2-7; D is tentatively TRBD1 or TRBD2 (6 bases each). CDR1 is SGHNT, CDR2 YENEEA, per germline. This CDR3 has 15 residues. Trimming took off 2 bases at V and 3 bases at J, with 14 bases between the two ends. CDR3 region: CASSLLLGGGYEQYF. CDR3 coding DNA: TGTGCCAGCAGCTTATTGCTGGGGGGCGGCTACGAGCAGTACTTC.

CDR3 residues: CASSDRPYNEQFF. DNA of the CDR3: TGTGCCAGCAGTGACCGGCCCTACAATGAGCAGTTCTTC. This rearrangement joins TRBV2 to TRBJ2-1; D not resolved. The germline V gene has CDR1 SNHLY and CDR2 FYNNEI. This CDR3 has 13 residues. The V end was cut by 3 bases, the J end by 2 bases, with 5 bases between.